The 2 T cell receptor beta chains below come from one sample, sequenced in a study of cytomegalovirus exposure and HLA in healthy donors. Researchers ran the PCR with 60 Vbeta and 13 Jbeta primers. Sequencing was performed with immunoSEQ multiplex PCR; in TCRdb, only in-frame clones are kept and a portion is missing. Seen here are under 200,000 clones, around 84% observed once, and the top ten hold approximately 1.9%. Sequencing was done on a sample of PBMCs. Every receptor here comes from a young man in good health and CMV-seronegative.

This chain uses TRBV9 with TRBJ1-3; TRBD1 aligns across 11 bases. The CDR3 has 18 residues. The V gene's germline CDR1 is SGDLS and CDR2 YYNGEE. Losses at the gene ends were 2 bases for V and 1 base for J; bases not matched to a gene: 8. The DNA of the CDR3 is TGTGCCAGCAGCGTCGGGACAGGGGGACTTGGGTCTGGAAACACCATATATTTT. It codes for CASSVGTGGLGSGNTIYF.

The chain combines TRBV5-1 with TRBJ2-1; unclear D gene. Trimming pared 0 bases from V and 9 bases from J, leaving 4 bases between. Germline CDR1 reads SGHRS; CDR2 reads YFSETQ. CDR3 length equals 11 residues. Here the CDR3 reads CASSLAGEQFF. The CDR3 nucleotides read TGCGCCAGCAGCTTGGCCGGTGAGCAGTTCTTC.